These T cell receptor beta chains were read from a single sample in a study of cytomegalovirus exposure and HLA in healthy donors. TCRdb keeps only in-frame clones here, not all; method: immunoSEQ multiplex PCR. The sample contains 90,000 to 150,000 clones, about 16% of which appear only once. The sequenced material came from PBMCs. The receptors were sampled from a woman between 18 and 30 years old in good health and CMV-seronegative. Both conserved end residues are part of each CDR3. Clone size, where shown, is once, few, many, or a class for clones that have expanded.

clone_size: NA; v_call: TRBV10-3; cdr3_aa: CAISANFGESYEQYF
clone_size: NA; v_call: TRBV28; cdr3_aa: CASPPDRGNYSNQPQHF
clone_size: NA; v_call: TRBV5-6; cdr3_aa: CASSFGAMRNTEAFF
clone_size: NA; v_call: TRBV5-4; cdr3_aa: CASSLGTGEEANYGYTF
clone_size: few; v_call: TRBV9; cdr3_aa: CASSSPGLFTQYF
clone_size: NA; v_call: TRBV9; cdr3_aa: CASSVGTSGGNEQFF
clone_size: NA; v_call: TRBV18; cdr3_aa: CASSPQGNDGYTF
clone_size: NA; v_call: TRBV9; cdr3_aa: CASSPGGGADNQPQHF
clone_size: NA; v_call: TRBV7-2; cdr3_aa: CASSLGPQETQYF
clone_size: NA; v_call: TRBV5-1; cdr3_aa: CASSNTGGHYEQYF
clone_size: NA; v_call: TRBV18; cdr3_aa: CASSPRGDEQFF
clone_size: few; v_call: TRBV4-3; cdr3_aa: CASSNRGTEAFF
clone_size: NA; v_call: TRBV6-5; cdr3_aa: CASSHGGEQYF
clone_size: NA; v_call: TRBV9; cdr3_aa: CASSVTTGLGNTGELFF
clone_size: few; v_call: TRBV30; cdr3_aa: CAWDPGQNTEAFF
clone_size: few; v_call: TRBV9; cdr3_aa: CASSGRGQEANYGYTF
clone_size: few; v_call: TRBV5-1; cdr3_aa: CASSLGGSGQPQHF
clone_size: few; v_call: TRBV6-5; cdr3_aa: CASRPSGGWGYTF
clone_size: NA; v_call: TRBV2; cdr3_aa: CASGGRADTGELFF
clone_size: few; v_call: TRBV19; cdr3_aa: CASNRDTEAFF
clone_size: few; v_call: TRBV29-1; cdr3_aa: CSAWDNNYGYTF
clone_size: few; v_call: TRBV30; cdr3_aa: CAWEPGAWGYTF
clone_size: NA; v_call: TRBV30; cdr3_aa: CAWRGGTEAFF
clone_size: few; v_call: TRBV6-8; cdr3_aa: CASPFQDQPQHF
clone_size: NA; v_call: TRBV30; cdr3_aa: CAWSVRRGHQPQHF
clone_size: few; v_call: TRBV30; cdr3_aa: CACLRANEKLFF
clone_size: NA; v_call: TRBV6-5; cdr3_aa: CASRVWVSGRYEQYF
clone_size: NA; v_call: TRBV19; cdr3_aa: CARQLLGQMGNQPQHF
clone_size: few; v_call: TRBV30; cdr3_aa: CAWSPQGNYGYTF
clone_size: few; v_call: TRBV4-1; cdr3_aa: CASSQVTSGSYEQYF
clone_size: NA; v_call: TRBV6-6; cdr3_aa: CASNHPGQGDEQYF
clone_size: once; v_call: TRBV27; cdr3_aa: CASSPGDTQYF
clone_size: NA; v_call: TRBV14; cdr3_aa: CASSQLRGGQETQYF
clone_size: few; v_call: TRBV5-1; cdr3_aa: CASSFPSPLNTEAFF
clone_size: NA; v_call: TRBV27; cdr3_aa: CASSHDPIFNEQYF
clone_size: few; v_call: TRBV2; cdr3_aa: CASDLESRGAFF
clone_size: NA; v_call: TRBV5-6; cdr3_aa: CASSLGPNEQFF
clone_size: NA; v_call: TRBV15; cdr3_aa: CATSRDLGSGTEAFF
clone_size: NA; v_call: TRBV6-5; cdr3_aa: CASSSPSGPYNEQFF
clone_size: few; v_call: TRBV25-1; cdr3_aa: CASSGRPGTGGAGEKLFF
clone_size: NA; v_call: TRBV15; cdr3_aa: CATSPRGANQPQHF
clone_size: few; v_call: TRBV27; cdr3_aa: CASSFHQADTQYF
clone_size: few; v_call: TRBV28; cdr3_aa: CASSRGTASSYEQYF
clone_size: NA; v_call: TRBV6-5; cdr3_aa: CASSYREQGRAEAFF
clone_size: NA; v_call: TRBV5-4; cdr3_aa: CASSFTRSTEAFF
clone_size: NA; v_call: TRBV5-1; cdr3_aa: CASSLTDGTNYGYTF
clone_size: few; v_call: TRBV28; cdr3_aa: CRRPGTGEDNTQYF
clone_size: NA; v_call: TRBV19; cdr3_aa: CASRSLGQFYGYTF
clone_size: NA; v_call: TRBV1; cdr3_aa: CTSSFYGGVNEQFF
clone_size: NA; v_call: TRBV5-1; cdr3_aa: CASSLPPTLNEQFF
clone_size: NA; v_call: TRBV4-1; cdr3_aa: CASSRGGLAGAGEQYF
clone_size: few; v_call: TRBV25-1; cdr3_aa: CASSGSPIRSPLHF
clone_size: few; v_call: TRBV6-5; cdr3_aa: CASSYSRSGRGDTQYF
clone_size: few; v_call: TRBV15; cdr3_aa: CATSSGTGGSYEQYF